The T cell receptor beta chain described here comes from a study of cytomegalovirus exposure and HLA in healthy donors. Regarding the study as a whole: TCR sequences were mostly rare, though some public TCRs occurred in many donors.

CDR3 length equals 14 residues. In germline, CDR1 is MNHEY, CDR2 SMNVEV (reference sequence). V gave up 3 bases and J gave up 4 bases; unmatched junction bases: 5. Turning to this clone: Antigen specificity is unknown.

Sequencing used immunoSEQ multiplex PCR; TCRdb keeps in-frame clones, though not all of them. The sample carries a few hundred thousand clones, around 91% recorded once. Material: PBMCs. This TCR derives from a woman aged 18-29 years in good health and CMV-seronegative. V is TRBV27 and J is TRBJ1-1; 7 nucleotides align to TRBD1. The CDR3 is CASSLTGSVTEAFF. CDR3 nucleotides: TGTGCCAGCAGTTTGACAGGGTCGGTCACTGAAGCTTTCTTT.